This TCR beta chain is from a study of blood T cells in healthy people across ages. Points from the study as a whole: Per million T cells, the diversity of TCR beta decreased roughly linearly as age advanced.

The germline V and J ends were trimmed by 9 bases and 4 bases, with 12 bases remaining between them. The CDR3 consists of 13 residues. Germline loops: CDR1 MDHEN, CDR2 SYDVKM. Points on this clonotype: Its antigen is currently unknown.

It was with a sample-barcoded 5' primer and a J-beta primer mix that a second PCR of roughly 7 to 12 cycles was run. CDR3-containing paired-end reads numbered at least 3 million in each sample. TCRdb redid the calling of the 5' RACE reads with MiXCR, one entry per CDR3 protein. The table has hundreds of thousands of distinct CDR3 sequences, less than 80% seen once. The TCR was taken from a man younger than 40 in good health. The chain uses TRBV28 and TRBJ1-4; D perhaps matches TRBD1 (5 bases). The specimen was blood. Written as DNA, the CDR3 is TGTGCCAGTAACCGGGACCTTAATGAAAAACTGTTTTTT. Its protein is CASNRDLNEKLFF.